These T cell receptor beta chains were read from a single sample in a study of CD8+CD57+ T cells in acquired aplastic anemia. Each CDR3 protein gets one entry after TCRdb re-called the reads with MiXCR. The sample includes under 200,000 distinct CDR3 sequences, around 48% of them seen just once. Input material: sorted CD4+, CD8+, or CD8+CD57+ T cells (not recorded which) from PBMCs. Source of these receptors: a human donor with aplastic anemia. The CDR3 runs from the conserved cysteine through the conserved F or W. A D gene is named only where the DNA matches it firmly. A clone size is listed for some rows: how often the clone was seen (once, few, many), or a class if it is expanded.

>TRBV12-3/TRBV12-4|TRBJ2-7|few|-
TGTGCCAGCAGTTTAGGGGTGGCTAGCTACGAGCAGTACTTC
CASSLGVASYEQYF
>TRBV19|TRBJ2-7|few|-
TGTGCCAGTATGCGACAGTTCGGAGGGACCTACGAGCAGTACTTC
CASMRQFGGTYEQYF
>TRBV2|TRBJ1-6|few|-
TGTGCCAGCAGAACCGGGGCTGGTTCACCCCTCCACTTT
CASRTGAGSPLHF
>TRBV24-1|TRBJ1-5|-|TRBD1
TGTGCCACCAGTGATGCAGGGCGCGGGACAGGGCCCCAGCATTTT
CATSDAGRGTGPQHF
>TRBV12-3/TRBV12-4|TRBJ2-5|few|-
TGTGCCAGCAGGCAATCGATACGCAGGGATGGGGAGACCCAGTACTTC
CASRQSIRRDGETQYF
>TRBV24-1|TRBJ2-3|-|TRBD2
TGTGCCACCAGTGCCGGGACTACACTCACAGATACGCAGTATTTT
CATSAGTTLTDTQYF
>TRBV20-1|TRBJ2-2|-|TRBD2
TGCAGTGCTAGCCAGACTAGCGGGAACACCGGGGAGCTGTTTTTT
CSASQTSGNTGELFF
>TRBV7-2|TRBJ1-1|many|-
TGTGCCAGCAGCTTAAGGTCAGGGTCGGGAAAGGCTGAAGCTTTCTTT
CASSLRSGSGKAEAFF
>TRBV20-1|TRBJ2-7|-|TRBD2
TGCAGTGCTAGAGAGACGGGAGGCTACGAGCAGTACTTC
CSARETGGYEQYF
>TRBV18|TRBJ2-5|-|TRBD1
TGTGCCAGCTCACCAACGACAGGGATCGGAGAGACCCAGTACTTC
CASSPTTGIGETQYF
>TRBV2|TRBJ1-2|once|-
TGTGCCAGCAGTACGGACAGAGGATATGGCTACACCTTC
CASSTDRGYGYTF
>TRBV7-6|TRBJ2-5|few|-
TGTGCCAGCAGCTATAGGGTTTGGGAGACCCAGTACTTC
CASSYRVWETQYF
>TRBV10-3|TRBJ2-7|-|TRBD2
TGTGCCACCGCCGACAGCGGGAGGGCCCTTATTATGAACGAGCAGTACTTC
CATADSGRALIMNEQYF
>TRBV10-3|TRBJ2-5|many|-
TGTGCCATCAGCCCCCTTAGCGGCGCAGAGACCCAGTACTTC
CAISPLSGAETQYF
>TRBV6-4|TRBJ1-6|-|TRBD1
TGTGCCAGCCACCGGACAGGGCGGTCACCCCTCCACTTT
CASHRTGRSPLHF
>TRBV12-3/TRBV12-4|TRBJ1-1|many|TRBD1
TGTGCCAGCACCCCCGGACAGGGGACCTTGGCCTTCTTT
CASTPGQGTLAFF
>TRBV20-1|TRBJ1-2|-|-
TGCAGTGCTAAGAGCTCCAGGGGTTTAGGCGGCTACACCTTC
CSAKSSRGLGGYTF
>TRBV5-6|TRBJ2-1|-|TRBD1
TGTGCCAGCAGGAATCGCCGGGACAGGGCCTACAATGAGCAGTTCTTC
CASRNRRDRAYNEQFF
>TRBV24-1|TRBJ2-1|-|-
TGTGCCACCAGGTCGTCTGCCTACAATGAGCAGTTCTTC
CATRSSAYNEQFF
>TRBV20-1|TRBJ1-3|-|-
TGCAGTGCCGGACGAGCGGGGGGCAACGGAAACACCATATATTTT
CSAGRAGGNGNTIYF
>TRBV2|TRBJ2-5|many|-
TGTGCCAGCAGTGAAAGGGGCCTGAAGACCCAGTACTTC
CASSERGLKTQYF
>TRBV3-1|TRBJ1-3|-|-
TGTGCCAGCAGCTGGGGTCTTACTGGAAACACCATATATTTT
CASSWGLTGNTIYF
>TRBV5-5|TRBJ1-1|-|TRBD1
TGTGCCAGCAGCAGGGACAGGGTTTCGAACACTGAAGCTTTCTTT
CASSRDRVSNTEAFF
>TRBV10-3|TRBJ1-6|few|TRBD1
TGTGCCGGCCGGACAGGCTATAATTCACCCCTCCACTTT
CAGRTGYNSPLHF
>TRBV6-1|TRBJ1-3|-|TRBD1
TGTGCCAGCAGTGAAATGGGACAGATTGCAGGAAACACCATATATTTT
CASSEMGQIAGNTIYF
>TRBV28|TRBJ2-2|many|-
TGTGCCAGCAGTTTCCCCGGGGAGCTGTTTTTT
CASSFPGELFF
>TRBV6-5|TRBJ1-6|-|-
TGTGCCAGCAGTTACGTAGGAAGGGCTCCACCCCTCCACTTT
CASSYVGRAPPLHF
>TRBV7-2|TRBJ1-5|many|TRBD1
TGTGCCAGCAGCTTGAGACGCCCCGGGACAGCAGATAGCAATCAGCCCCAGCATTTT
CASSLRRPGTADSNQPQHF
>TRBV6-1|TRBJ1-1|-|-
TGTGCCAGCAGTGACAAGACAGGTGGAGTGTCTGAAGCTTTCTTT
CASSDKTGGVSEAFF
>TRBV7-3|TRBJ2-4|-|-
TGTGCCAGCAGCTCGGGGGCGAAAAACATTCAGTACTTC
CASSSGAKNIQYF
>TRBV12-3/TRBV12-4|TRBJ2-7|many|TRBD1
TGTGCCAGCAGTTTTTCACAGGGGAGTGAGCAGTACTTC
CASSFSQGSEQYF
>TRBV27|TRBJ2-3|-|TRBD1
TGTGCCAGCACCGGACAGGGGGCGAGCACAGATACGCAGTATTTT
CASTGQGASTDTQYF
>TRBV15|TRBJ2-2|-|-
TGTGCCACTAGCACAAGGACGGAAACCGGGGAGCTGTTTTTT
CATSTRTETGELFF
>TRBV19|TRBJ2-7|once|TRBD2
TGTGCCAGAAAAACATTATACGGGACTAGCGGGGGGAACAGCTACGAGCAGTACTTC
CARKTLYGTSGGNSYEQYF
>TRBV24-1|TRBJ2-5|many|TRBD1
TGTGCCACCAGTGACCCAAACAGGGGGCACGGAGAGACCCAGTACTTC
CATSDPNRGHGETQYF
>TRBV24-1|TRBJ1-2|-|-
TGTGCCACCAGTGATGGGGGACCGCGCAGCTATGGCTACACCTTC
CATSDGGPRSYGYTF
>TRBV12-3/TRBV12-4|TRBJ2-1|-|-
TGTGCCAGCAGTTTAGCGGGAACCCTTTACAATGAGCAGTTCTTC
CASSLAGTLYNEQFF
>TRBV20-1|TRBJ2-7|-|TRBD1
TGCAGTGCTAGAGTTCCCGGACAGGGGGACGAGCAGTACTTC
CSARVPGQGDEQYF
>TRBV19|TRBJ2-1|-|TRBD1
TGTGCCAGTAGTCAAAGGGGGCAACTAGTAACTGTCTTC
CASSQRGQLVTVF
>TRBV25-1|TRBJ2-7|-|TRBD1
TGTGCCAGCAGCGCCGGGACAGGAGACTACGAGCAGTACTTC
CASSAGTGDYEQYF
>TRBV20-1|TRBJ2-4|many|-
TGCAGTGCCCCCCTCGGAGCCAAAAACATTCAGTACTTC
CSAPLGAKNIQYF
>TRBV6-6|TRBJ2-5|many|-
TGTGCCAGCAGTTACGGGGGGTTAGAGACCCAGTACTTC
CASSYGGLETQYF
>TRBV3-1|TRBJ1-5|few|-
TGTGCCAGCAGCCAAGATGGGAATCAGCCCCAGCATTTT
CASSQDGNQPQHF
>TRBV2|TRBJ2-5|few|-
TGTGCCACCAAAACCCGGGAGACCCAGTACTTC
CATKTRETQYF
>TRBV24-1|TRBJ2-7|-|TRBD2
TGTGCCACCACTAGCGGAGCCTACGAGCAGTACTTC
CATTSGAYEQYF
>TRBV2|TRBJ1-5|few|-
TGTGCCAGCAGTGTTGGGGGAGGCAATCAGCCCCAGCATTTT
CASSVGGGNQPQHF
>TRBV20-1|TRBJ2-4|-|TRBD1
TGCAGTGCGGAGGGACAGGGAAACATTCAGTACTTC
CSAEGQGNIQYF
>TRBV20-1|TRBJ2-5|-|TRBD2
TGCAGTACCGGCGGGAGGACAGAGACCCAGTACTTC
CSTGGRTETQYF
>TRBV30|TRBJ1-4|-|TRBD1
TGTGCCTGGACAGGGGGGTACAATGAAAAACTGTTTTTT
CAWTGGYNEKLFF
>TRBV2|TRBJ2-7|-|TRBD2
TGTGCCAGCAGGGTAGCGGGAGTGGGCGAGCAGTACTTC
CASRVAGVGEQYF
>TRBV28|TRBJ1-6|-|-
TGTGCCAGCAGTTTAGTAGGGGATGGGTCACCCCTCCACTTT
CASSLVGDGSPLHF
>TRBV7-2|TRBJ1-2|many|-
TGTGCCAGCAGCTCCAGGGCCGGAGGCTACACCTTC
CASSSRAGGYTF
>TRBV9|TRBJ1-1|many|-
TGTGCCAGCAGCGTAGCCTCTGGTAACACTGAAGCTTTCTTT
CASSVASGNTEAFF